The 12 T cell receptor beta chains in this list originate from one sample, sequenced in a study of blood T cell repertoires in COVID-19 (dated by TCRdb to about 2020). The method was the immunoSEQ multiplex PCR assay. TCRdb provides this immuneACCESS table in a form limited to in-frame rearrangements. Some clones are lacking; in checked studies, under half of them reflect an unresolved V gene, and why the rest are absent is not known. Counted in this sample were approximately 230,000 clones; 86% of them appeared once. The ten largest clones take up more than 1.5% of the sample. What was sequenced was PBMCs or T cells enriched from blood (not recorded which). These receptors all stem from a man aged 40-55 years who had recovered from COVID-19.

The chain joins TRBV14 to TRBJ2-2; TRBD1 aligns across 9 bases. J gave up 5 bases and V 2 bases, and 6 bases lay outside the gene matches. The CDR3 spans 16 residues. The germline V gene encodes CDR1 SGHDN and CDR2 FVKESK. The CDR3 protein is CASSQHRGLLTGELFF. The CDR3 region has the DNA TGTGCCAGCAGCCAACACAGGGGGCTTTTAACCGGGGAGCTGTTTTTT.

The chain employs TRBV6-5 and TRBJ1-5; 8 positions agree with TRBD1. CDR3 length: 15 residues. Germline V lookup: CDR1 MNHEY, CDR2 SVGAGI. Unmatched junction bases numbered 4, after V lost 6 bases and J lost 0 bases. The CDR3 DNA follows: TGTGCCAGCAGAAGACAGGGGATTAGCAATCAGCCCCAGCATTTT. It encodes CASRRQGISNQPQHF.

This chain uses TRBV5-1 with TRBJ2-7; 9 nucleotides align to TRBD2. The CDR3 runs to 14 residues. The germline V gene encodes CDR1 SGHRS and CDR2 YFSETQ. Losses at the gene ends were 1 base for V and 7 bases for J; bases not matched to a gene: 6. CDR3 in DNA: TGCGCCAGCAGCTTGTATAGCGGGGGCAATGAGCAGTACTTC. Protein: CASSLYSGGNEQYF.

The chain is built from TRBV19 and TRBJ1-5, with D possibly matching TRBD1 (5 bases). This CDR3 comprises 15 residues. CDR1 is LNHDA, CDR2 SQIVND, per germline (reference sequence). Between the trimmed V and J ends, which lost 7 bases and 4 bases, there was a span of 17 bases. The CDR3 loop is CASTGVLSSNQPQHF. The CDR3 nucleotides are TGTGCCAGTACGGGGGTGCTCAGCTCAAATCAGCCCCAGCATTTT.

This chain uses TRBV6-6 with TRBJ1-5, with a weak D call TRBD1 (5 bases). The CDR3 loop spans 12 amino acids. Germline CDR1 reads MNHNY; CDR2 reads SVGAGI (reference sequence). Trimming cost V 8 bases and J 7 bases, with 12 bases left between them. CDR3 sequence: CASGGEGQPQHF. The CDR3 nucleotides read TGTGCCAGCGGGGGGGAAGGGCAGCCCCAGCATTTT.

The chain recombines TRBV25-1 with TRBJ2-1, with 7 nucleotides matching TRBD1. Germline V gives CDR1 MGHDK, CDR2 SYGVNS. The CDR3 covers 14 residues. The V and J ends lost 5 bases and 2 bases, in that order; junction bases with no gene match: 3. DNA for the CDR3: TGTGCCAGCAGTCGACAGGGACCCTACAATGAGCAGTTCTTC. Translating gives CASSRQGPYNEQFF. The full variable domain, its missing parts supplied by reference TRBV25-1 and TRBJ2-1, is EADIYQTPRYLVIGTGKKITLECSQTMGHDKMYWYQQDPGMELHLIHYSYGVNSTEKGDLSSESTVSRIRTEHFPLTLESARPSHTSQYLCASSRQGPYNEQFFGPGTRLTVL.

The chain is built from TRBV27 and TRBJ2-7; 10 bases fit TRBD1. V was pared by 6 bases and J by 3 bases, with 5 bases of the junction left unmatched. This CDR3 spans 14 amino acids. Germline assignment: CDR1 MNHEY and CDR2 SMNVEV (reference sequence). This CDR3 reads CASSSRTGGYEQYF. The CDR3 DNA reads TGTGCCAGCAGCTCCCGGACAGGGGGCTACGAGCAGTACTTC.

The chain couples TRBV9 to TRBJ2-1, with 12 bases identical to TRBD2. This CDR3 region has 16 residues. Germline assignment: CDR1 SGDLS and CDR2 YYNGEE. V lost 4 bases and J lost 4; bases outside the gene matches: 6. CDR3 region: CASSPRTSGEYNEQFF. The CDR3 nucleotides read TGTGCCAGCAGCCCGCGGACTAGCGGGGAATACAATGAGCAGTTCTTC.

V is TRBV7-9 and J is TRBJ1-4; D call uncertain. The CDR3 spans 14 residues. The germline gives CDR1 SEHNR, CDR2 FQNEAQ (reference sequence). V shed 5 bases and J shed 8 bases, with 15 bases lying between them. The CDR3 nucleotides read TGTGCCAGCAGCCTAAATTCCCCGGGGGAAAAACTGTTTTTT. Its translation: CASSLNSPGEKLFF.

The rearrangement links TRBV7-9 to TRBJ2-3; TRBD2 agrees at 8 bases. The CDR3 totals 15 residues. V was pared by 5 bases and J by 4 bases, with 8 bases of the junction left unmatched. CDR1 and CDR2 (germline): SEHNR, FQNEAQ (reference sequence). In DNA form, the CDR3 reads TGTGCCAGCAGCCTTGACGGGGGGGATCCAGATACGCAGTATTTT. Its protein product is CASSLDGGDPDTQYF.

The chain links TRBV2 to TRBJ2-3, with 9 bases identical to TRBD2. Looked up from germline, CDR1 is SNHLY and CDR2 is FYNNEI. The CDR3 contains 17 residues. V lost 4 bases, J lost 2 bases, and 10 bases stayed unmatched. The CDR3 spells CASSGVAGGSTTDTQYF. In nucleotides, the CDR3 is TGTGCCAGCAGTGGGGTCGCGGGAGGGTCCACCACAGATACGCAGTATTTT.

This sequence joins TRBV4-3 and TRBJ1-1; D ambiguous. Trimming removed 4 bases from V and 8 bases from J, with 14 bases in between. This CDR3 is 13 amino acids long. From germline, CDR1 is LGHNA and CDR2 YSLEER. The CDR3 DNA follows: TGCGCCAGCAGCCCTTCTGTCCGGCGGGAAGCTTTCTTT. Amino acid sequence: CASSPSVRREAFF.